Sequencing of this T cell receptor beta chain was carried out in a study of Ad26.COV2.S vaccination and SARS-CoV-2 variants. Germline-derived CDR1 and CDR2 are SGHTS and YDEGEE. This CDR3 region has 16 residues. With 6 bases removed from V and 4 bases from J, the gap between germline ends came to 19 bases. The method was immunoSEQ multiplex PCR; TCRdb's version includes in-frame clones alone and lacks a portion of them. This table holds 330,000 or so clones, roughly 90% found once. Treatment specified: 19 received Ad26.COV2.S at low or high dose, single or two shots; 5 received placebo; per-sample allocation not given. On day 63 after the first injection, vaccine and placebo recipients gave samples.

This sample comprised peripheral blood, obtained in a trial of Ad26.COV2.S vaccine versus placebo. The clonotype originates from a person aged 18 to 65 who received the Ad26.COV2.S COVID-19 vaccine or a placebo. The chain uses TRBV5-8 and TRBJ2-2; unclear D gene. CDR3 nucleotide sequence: TGTGCCAGCACCATTAATCTCCTGACGGTCACCGGGGAGCTGTTTTTT. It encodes CASTINLLTVTGELFF.